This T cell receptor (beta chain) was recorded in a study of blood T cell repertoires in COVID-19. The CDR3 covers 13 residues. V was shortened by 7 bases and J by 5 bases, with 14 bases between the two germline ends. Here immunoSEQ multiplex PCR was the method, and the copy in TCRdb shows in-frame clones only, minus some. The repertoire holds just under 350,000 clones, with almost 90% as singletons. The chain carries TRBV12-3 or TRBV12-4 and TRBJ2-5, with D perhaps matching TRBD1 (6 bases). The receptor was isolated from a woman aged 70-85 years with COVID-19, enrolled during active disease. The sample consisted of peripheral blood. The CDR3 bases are TGTGCCAGCACCCCCAACCAGGGGGAGACCCAGTACTTC. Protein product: CASTPNQGETQYF.